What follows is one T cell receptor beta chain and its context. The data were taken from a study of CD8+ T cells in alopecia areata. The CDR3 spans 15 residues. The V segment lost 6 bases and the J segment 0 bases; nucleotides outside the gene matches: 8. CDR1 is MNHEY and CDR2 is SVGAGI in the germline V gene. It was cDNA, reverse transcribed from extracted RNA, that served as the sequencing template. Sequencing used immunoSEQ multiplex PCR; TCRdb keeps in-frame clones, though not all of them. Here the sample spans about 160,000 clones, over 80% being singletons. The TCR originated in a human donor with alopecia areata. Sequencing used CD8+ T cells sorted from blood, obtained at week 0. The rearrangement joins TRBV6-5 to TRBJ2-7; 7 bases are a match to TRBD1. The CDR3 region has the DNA TGTGCCAGCAGACCAGGGACAGAAGGCTCCTACGAGCAGTACTTC. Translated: CASRPGTEGSYEQYF.